The 26 T cell receptor beta chains in this list originate from one sample, sequenced in a study of identical twins. TCRdb reprocessed the 5' RACE reads via MiXCR and lists one record per CDR3 protein. The profile shows roughly 190,000 distinct CDR3 sequences, about 15% of them singletons. Separately, the same data were catalogued under a study of T cells expressing NK-cell markers.

Sequenced material: CD8+ T cells sorted from blood. These receptors all come from a woman in her late teens or twenties in good health.

The gene calls are TRBV20-1 and TRBJ2-1; D is undetermined. From germline, CDR1 is DFQATT and CDR2 SNEGSKA (reference sequence). V was clipped by 5 bases and J by 1 base, with 12 bases between them. The CDR3 runs to 14 residues. CDR3 DNA sequence: TGCAGTGCTCCCCTCGAGCTTTCCTACAATGAGCAGTTCTTC. It codes for CSAPLELSYNEQFF.

The chain carries TRBV7-9 and TRBJ2-3; the match to TRBD2 covers 7 bases. The CDR3 has 17 residues. CDR1 and CDR2 (germline): SEHNR, FQNEAQ (reference sequence). The J segment lost 0 bases and the V segment lost 6 bases, leaving 12 bases of the junction unmatched. In nucleotides, the CDR3 is TGTGCCAGCAGTCCTCCCGTGGGTAGCGGGAGCACAGATACGCAGTATTTT. It specifies CASSPPVGSGSTDTQYF.

The chain combines TRBV29-1 with TRBJ2-5; 12 positions agree with TRBD2. V shed 5 bases and J 7 bases; nucleotides not matched to a gene: 11. The CDR3 contains 15 residues. The germline gives CDR1 SQVTM, CDR2 ANQGSEA. The CDR3 region is CSVYLLAGGEGTQYF. The CDR3 DNA sequence: TGCAGCGTTTACTTACTAGCGGGAGGTGAAGGGACCCAGTACTTC.

The chain combines TRBV10-2 with TRBJ2-1; unclear D gene. Trimming stripped 7 bases from V and 3 bases from J, with 19 bases between. Germline-derived CDR1 and CDR2 are WSHSY and SAAADI. CDR3 length equals 16 residues. CDR3 in amino acids: CASNAFLVVGYNEQFF. DNA of the CDR3: TGCGCCAGCAATGCCTTCCTAGTAGTCGGCTACAATGAGCAGTTCTTC.

In this sample, this clonotype turned up many times. J is TRBJ2-3 and V is TRBV5-1, with a possible D match to TRBD2 (6 bases). V was pared by 3 bases and J by 3 bases, with 23 bases between. Germline-derived CDR1 and CDR2 are SGHRS and YFSETQ. This CDR3 has 18 amino acids. The CDR3 DNA reads TGCGCCAGCAGCTCTGTTGTTGTAGCGGCCGGGACGACAGATACGCAGTATTTT. Its protein product is CASSSVVVAAGTTDTQYF.

This clonotype was detected only a few times. The chain links TRBV9 to TRBJ2-7; the match to TRBD1 covers 9 bases. This CDR3 has 14 residues. Germline lookup yields CDR1 SGDLS and CDR2 YYNGEE. Unmatched junction bases numbered 1, after V lost 1 base and J lost 2 bases. CDR3: CASSVRQGAYEQYF. CDR3 nucleotides: TGTGCCAGCAGCGTACGACAGGGGGCCTACGAGCAGTACTTC.

This clonotype came up once. The gene calls are TRBV9 and TRBJ2-1; D is perhaps TRBD1 or TRBD2 (6 bases each). CDR1 SGDLS and CDR2 YYNGEE come from the germline V gene. V shed 0 bases and J shed 7 bases, with 14 bases lying between them. The CDR3 is 15 residues long. The CDR3: CASSVEGVGRNEQFF. For the CDR3, the DNA is TGTGCCAGCAGCGTAGAGGGGGTAGGGAGGAATGAGCAGTTCTTC.

CDR3 nucleotide sequence: TGTGCCAGCATGACTAGCCCTGCCGGGGAGCTGTTTTTT. Translating gives CASMTSPAGELFF. This rearrangement joins TRBV27 to TRBJ2-2; TRBD2 matches at 7 bases. CDR1 is MNHEY and CDR2 is SMNVEV in the germline V gene (reference sequence). This CDR3 is built from 13 residues. V lost 7 bases to trimming and J lost 6 bases; unmatched junction nucleotides: 5.

This clonotype was observed a handful of times. The rearrangement links TRBV9 to TRBJ2-1; 9 nucleotides match TRBD2. The CDR3 has 18 amino acids. With 0 bases clipped from V and 2 bases from J, the junction kept 9 bases outside the gene matches. The germline gives CDR1 SGDLS, CDR2 YYNGEE. The CDR3 loop reads CASSVGGSGGGTYNEQFF. DNA of the CDR3: TGTGCCAGCAGCGTAGGTGGTAGCGGGGGTGGGACCTACAATGAGCAGTTCTTC.

This clonotype was picked up many times. This rearrangement joins TRBV4-3 to TRBJ1-4; possible D gene TRBD1, 5 bases. The germline gives CDR1 LGHNA, CDR2 YSLEER. Trimming removed 3 bases at V and 6 bases at J, with 11 bases between. The CDR3 totals 14 residues. CDR3 bases: TGCGCCAGCAGCCAGGGCGGGGGGGATGAAAAACTGTTTTTT. Its protein product is CASSQGGGDEKLFF.

This clonotype was seen a few times. V is TRBV7-2 and J is TRBJ2-1; 8 bases map to TRBD1. V dropped 1 base and J dropped 7; count of bases not matched to a gene: 9. Germline V lookup: CDR1 SGHTA, CDR2 FQGNSA. The CDR3 length is 16 residues. The chain's CDR3 is CASSLDPLGQGNEQFF. In DNA form, the CDR3 reads TGTGCCAGCAGCTTAGATCCACTCGGACAGGGTAATGAGCAGTTCTTC.

This clonotype came up a few times. The genes are TRBV7-9 and TRBJ2-1; no clear D. The germline V gene has CDR1 SEHNR and CDR2 FQNEAQ (reference sequence). The CDR3 contains 14 residues. Trimming left V 5 bases short and J 6 bases short, with 14 bases between. In DNA, the CDR3 is TGTGCCAGCAGCCCACAAGGACCAGCCAATGAGCAGTTCTTC. It encodes CASSPQGPANEQFF.

The V gene is TRBV9, the J gene TRBJ2-1; D gene uncertain. In germline, CDR1 is SGDLS, CDR2 YYNGEE. The V gene lost 0 bases and the J gene lost 7 bases, with 8 bases spanning the gap. The CDR3 consists of 13 residues. The CDR3 spells CASSVEKRNEQFF. The CDR3 DNA reads TGTGCCAGCAGCGTAGAAAAGAGGAATGAGCAGTTCTTC.

This sequence joins TRBV4-3 and TRBJ1-3; D is unresolved. Germline assignment: CDR1 LGHNA and CDR2 YSLEER. The CDR3 covers 15 residues. Trimming stripped 0 bases from V and 4 bases from J, with 10 bases between. CDR3: CASSQDSSGGNTIYF. CDR3 nucleotide sequence: TGCGCCAGCAGCCAAGATTCATCGGGGGGAAACACCATATATTTT.

This clonotype has more than one count but fewer than ten. V gene TRBV29-1 combines with J gene TRBJ2-3; tentatively, D is TRBD1 or TRBD2 (6 bases each). Trimming took off 1 base at V and 7 bases at J, with 15 bases between the two ends. This CDR3 contains 14 residues. From germline, CDR1 is SQVTM and CDR2 ANQGSEA. The CDR3 is CSVEGPEGGNTQYF. As DNA, the CDR3 is TGCAGCGTTGAAGGCCCGGAGGGGGGCAATACGCAGTATTTT.

The V call is TRBV20-1, the J call TRBJ1-1; 8 bases fit TRBD1. Per germline, CDR1 DFQATT and CDR2 SNEGSKA (reference sequence). J was trimmed by 4 bases and V by 8 bases; bases with no gene match: 9. This CDR3 region has 13 residues. This CDR3 is CSPSGQGGTEAFF. In DNA, the CDR3 is TGCAGTCCCAGCGGACAGGGTGGCACTGAAGCTTTCTTT.

There are a few counts of this clonotype. CDR3 sequence reads: CASSYDTGLVETQYF. CDR3 in DNA: TGCGCCAGCAGCTACGACACAGGGTTGGTAGAGACCCAGTACTTC. The rearrangement joins TRBV5-1 to TRBJ2-5; possible D gene TRBD1, 6 bases. The germline V and J ends were trimmed by 3 bases and 4 bases, with 16 bases remaining between them. The CDR3 has 15 amino acids. Germline assignment: CDR1 SGHRS and CDR2 YFSETQ.

V and J are TRBV2 and TRBJ2-5; tentatively, D is TRBD1 (6 bases). The V end lost 6 bases, the J end lost 5 bases, and 13 bases lay between the germline ends. Germline CDR1 SNHLY, CDR2 FYNNEI. CDR3 size: 13 residues. For the CDR3, the DNA is TGTGCCAGCAGCTACAGGGAAAGGGAGACCCAGTACTTC. Its protein product is CASSYRERETQYF.

This clonotype has a handful of counts. The genes are TRBV5-6 and TRBJ2-1; 9 positions agree with TRBD2. The CDR3 spans 15 residues. The V gene's germline CDR1 is SGHDT and CDR2 YYEEEE. With V trimmed by 2 bases and J by 5 bases, 5 bases remained unmatched. CDR3 sequence (DNA): TGTGCCAGCAGCTTTTCCGCTAGCGGGAACAATGAGCAGTTCTTC. It encodes CASSFSASGNNEQFF.

The chain recombines TRBV7-6 with TRBJ1-5, with D possibly being TRBD1 (5 bases). Germline V gene sequence: CDR1 SGHVS, CDR2 FNYEAQ. Trimming shortened V by 4 bases and J by 2 bases, and 12 bases separated the two germline ends. The CDR3 loop spans 15 amino acids. The CDR3 sequence is CASSSHGGGNQPQHF. DNA of the CDR3: TGTGCCAGCAGCTCTCATGGGGGGGGCAATCAGCCCCAGCATTTT.

A few counts support this clonotype. This chain uses TRBV24-1 with TRBJ1-5; maybe TRBD1 (5 bases). The ends were cut back, 4 bases at V and 7 bases at J, with 13 bases in the middle. This CDR3 has 14 residues. The germline CDR1 and CDR2 sequences are KGHDR and SFDVKD. CDR3 amino acids: CATSEPGTNQPQHF. The CDR3 bases are TGTGCCACCAGTGAACCCGGGACCAACCAGCCCCAGCATTTT.

This clonotype has a handful of counts. Written as DNA, the CDR3 is TGCAGTGCTAGAGATCGGGATAGCTCCTACAATGAGCAGTTCTTC. Its translation: CSARDRDSSYNEQFF. The J gene is TRBJ2-1, the V gene TRBV20-1; perhaps TRBD2 as D (5 bases). The CDR3 extends over 15 amino acids. In germline, CDR1 is DFQATT, CDR2 SNEGSKA (reference sequence). V was pared by 0 bases and J by 0 bases, with 9 bases between.

The V gene is TRBV4-3, the J gene TRBJ2-1; D is unresolved. The CDR3 covers 16 residues. Germline CDR1 is LGHNA and CDR2 is YSLEER. Trimming shortened V by 0 bases and J by 10 bases, and 19 bases separated the two germline ends. As DNA, the CDR3 is TGCGCCAGCAGCCAAGAAATGGCCAGACCCAATGTGGAGCAGTTCTTC. Amino acids: CASSQEMARPNVEQFF.

Only a few counts were recorded for this clonotype. The chain links TRBV12-3 or TRBV12-4 to TRBJ2-3; D remains ambiguous. This CDR3 is 15 amino acids long. The ends were cut back, 1 base at V and 2 bases at J, with 10 bases in the middle. CDR3 residues: CASSLDEYPTDTQYF. CDR3 nucleotides: TGTGCCAGCAGTTTAGATGAATATCCCACAGATACGCAGTATTTT.

Only a few counts were recorded for this clonotype. This sequence joins TRBV20-1 and TRBJ2-7; TRBD2 aligns across 11 bases. The CDR3 has 13 amino acids. J gave up 3 bases and V 5 bases, and 3 bases lay outside the gene matches. Looked up from germline, CDR1 is DFQATT and CDR2 is SNEGSKA (reference sequence). The CDR3 nucleotides read TGCAGTGCTGATGGGACTAGCGGCTACGAGCAGTACTTC. Residues: CSADGTSGYEQYF.

The chain links TRBV20-1 to TRBJ1-1, with 7 bases that match TRBD1. CDR1 and CDR2 (germline): DFQATT, SNEGSKA (reference sequence). The J segment lost 2 bases and the V segment lost 2 bases, leaving 17 bases of the junction unmatched. The CDR3 runs 18 residues. The CDR3 region is CSARWDSRPEGHNTEAFF. CDR3 sequence (DNA): TGCAGTGCTAGATGGGACAGTCGTCCCGAGGGGCATAACACTGAAGCTTTCTTT.